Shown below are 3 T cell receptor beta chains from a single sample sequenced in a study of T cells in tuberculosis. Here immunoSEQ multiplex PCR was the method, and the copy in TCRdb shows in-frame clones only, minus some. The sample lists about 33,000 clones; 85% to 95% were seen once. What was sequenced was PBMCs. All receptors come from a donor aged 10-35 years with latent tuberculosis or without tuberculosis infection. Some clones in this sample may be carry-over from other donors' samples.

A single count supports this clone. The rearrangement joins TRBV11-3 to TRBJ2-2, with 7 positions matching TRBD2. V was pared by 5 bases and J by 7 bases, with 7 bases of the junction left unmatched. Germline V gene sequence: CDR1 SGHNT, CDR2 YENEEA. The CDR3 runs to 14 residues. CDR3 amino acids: CASSPRLASGELFF. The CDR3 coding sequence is TGTGCCAGCAGCCCTCGACTAGCCAGCGGGGAGCTGTTTTTT.

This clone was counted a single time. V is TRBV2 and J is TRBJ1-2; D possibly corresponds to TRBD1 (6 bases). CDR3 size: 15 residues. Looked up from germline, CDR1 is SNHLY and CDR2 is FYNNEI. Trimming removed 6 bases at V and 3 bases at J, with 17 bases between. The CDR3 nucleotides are TGTGCCAGCAGCGCACGGGACACCCCGTACTATGGCTACACCTTC. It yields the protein CASSARDTPYYGYTF.

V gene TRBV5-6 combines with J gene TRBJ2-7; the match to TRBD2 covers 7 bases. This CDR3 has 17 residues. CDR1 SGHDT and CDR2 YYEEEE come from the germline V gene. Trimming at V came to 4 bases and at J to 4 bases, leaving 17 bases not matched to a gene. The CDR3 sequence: CASSPGGGDTLQYEQYF. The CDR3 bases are TGTGCCAGCAGCCCCGGCGGGGGTGACACCCTACAGTACGAGCAGTACTTC.